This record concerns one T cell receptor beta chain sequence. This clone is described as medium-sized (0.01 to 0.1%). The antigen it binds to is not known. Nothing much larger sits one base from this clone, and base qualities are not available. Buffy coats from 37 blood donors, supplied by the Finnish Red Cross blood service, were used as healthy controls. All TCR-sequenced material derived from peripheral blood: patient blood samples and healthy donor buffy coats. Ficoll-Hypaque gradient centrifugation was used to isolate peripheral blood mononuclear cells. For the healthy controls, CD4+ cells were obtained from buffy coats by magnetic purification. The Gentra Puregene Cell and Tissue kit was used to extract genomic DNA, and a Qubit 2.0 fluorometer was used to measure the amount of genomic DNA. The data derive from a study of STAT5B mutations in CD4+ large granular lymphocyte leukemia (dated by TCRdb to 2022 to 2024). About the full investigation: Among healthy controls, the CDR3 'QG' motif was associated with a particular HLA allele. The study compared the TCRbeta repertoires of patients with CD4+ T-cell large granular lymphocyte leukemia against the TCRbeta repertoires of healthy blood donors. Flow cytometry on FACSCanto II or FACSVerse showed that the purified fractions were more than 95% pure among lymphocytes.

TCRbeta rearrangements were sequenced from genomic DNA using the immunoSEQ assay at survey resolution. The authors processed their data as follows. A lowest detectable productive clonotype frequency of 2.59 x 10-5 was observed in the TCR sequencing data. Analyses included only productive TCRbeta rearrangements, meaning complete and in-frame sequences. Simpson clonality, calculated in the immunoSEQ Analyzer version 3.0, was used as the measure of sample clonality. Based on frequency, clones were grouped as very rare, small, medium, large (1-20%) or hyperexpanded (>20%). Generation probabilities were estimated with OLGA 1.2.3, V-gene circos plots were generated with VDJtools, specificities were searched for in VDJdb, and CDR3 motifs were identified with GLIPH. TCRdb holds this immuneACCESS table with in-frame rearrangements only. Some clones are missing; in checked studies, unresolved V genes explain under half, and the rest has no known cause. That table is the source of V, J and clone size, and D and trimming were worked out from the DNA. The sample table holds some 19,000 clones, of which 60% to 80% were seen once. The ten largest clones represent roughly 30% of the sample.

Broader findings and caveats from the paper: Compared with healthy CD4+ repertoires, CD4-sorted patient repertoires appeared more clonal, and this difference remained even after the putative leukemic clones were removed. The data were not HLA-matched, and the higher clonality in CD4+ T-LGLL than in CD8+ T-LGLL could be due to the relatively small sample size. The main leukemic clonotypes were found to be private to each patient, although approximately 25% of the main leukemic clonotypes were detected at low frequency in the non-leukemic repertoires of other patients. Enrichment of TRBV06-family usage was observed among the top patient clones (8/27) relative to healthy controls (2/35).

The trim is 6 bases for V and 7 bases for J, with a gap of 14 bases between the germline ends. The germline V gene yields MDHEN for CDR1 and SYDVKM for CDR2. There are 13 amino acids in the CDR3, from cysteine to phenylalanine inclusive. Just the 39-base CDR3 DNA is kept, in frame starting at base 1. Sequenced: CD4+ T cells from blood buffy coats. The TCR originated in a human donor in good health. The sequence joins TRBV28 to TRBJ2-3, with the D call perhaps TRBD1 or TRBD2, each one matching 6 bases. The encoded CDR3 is CASSQGGQNTQYF. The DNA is TGTGCCAGCAGCCAAGGGGGGCAAAATACGCAGTATTTT.